The 16 T cell receptor beta chains below were found in one sample sequenced in a study of Tregs in tolerant kidney transplant recipients. TCRdb's copy holds only in-frame clones and misses some; the assay was immunoSEQ multiplex PCR. The sample shows 75,000 to 85,000 clones, approximately 90% of them seen only once. The source was Tregs from blood, collected before the transplant. The receptors were gathered from a human donor who received a combined kidney and bone marrow transplant.

The CDR3 protein is CASSSTSGMQETQYF. The CDR3 DNA sequence: TGTGCCAGCAGCTCGACTAGCGGAATGCAAGAGACCCAGTACTTC. The chain combines TRBV7-2 with TRBJ2-5; 9 bases align to TRBD2. In germline, CDR1 is SGHTA, CDR2 FQGNSA. The CDR3 is 15 residues long. V lost 4 bases to trimming and J lost 2 bases; unmatched junction nucleotides: 5.

CDR3 DNA: TGTGCCAGCAGCGCGGTGGGGACGGCACCGGGTCTCAATCAGCCCCAGCATTTT. Its protein product is CASSAVGTAPGLNQPQHF. The chain employs TRBV7-9 and TRBJ1-5; perhaps TRBD1 as D (5 bases). Germline CDR1 is SEHNR and CDR2 is FQNEAQ (reference sequence). Between the trimmed V and J ends, which lost 5 bases and 3 bases, there was a span of 23 bases. CDR3 length: 18 residues. The complete variable domain, with remaining parts taken from reference TRBV7-9 and TRBJ1-5, reads DTGVSQNPRHKITKRGQNVTFRCDPISEHNRLYWYRQTLGQGPEFLTYFQNEAQLEKSRLLSDRFSAERPKGSFSTLEIQRTEQGDSAMYLCASSAVGTAPGLNQPQHFGDGTRLSIL.

Comment on this clone: Other DNA sequences of this sample code for an identical CDR3. This sequence joins TRBV18 and TRBJ2-7; perhaps TRBD2 as D (6 bases). V lost 2 bases, J lost 4 bases, and 6 bases lay in between. The CDR3 length is 12 residues. Germline V gene sequence: CDR1 KGHSH, CDR2 LQKENI. This chain's CDR3 is CASSPGGYEQYF. CDR3 coding DNA: TGTGCCAGCTCACCAGGAGGGTACGAGCAGTACTTC.

The chain carries TRBV19 and TRBJ2-5; 7 positions match TRBD1. V lost 5 bases and J lost 4; bases outside the gene matches: 7. The CDR3 runs 14 residues. Germline CDR1 LNHDA, CDR2 SQIVND (reference sequence). CDR3 sequence (DNA): TGTGCCAGTAGTCGACAGGGTCTCACAGAGACCCAGTACTTC. As protein: CASSRQGLTETQYF.

The chain uses TRBV18 and TRBJ2-2; 8 nucleotides align to TRBD1. This CDR3 has 16 amino acids. Looked up from germline, CDR1 is KGHSH and CDR2 is LQKENI. V lost 2 bases, J lost 5 bases, and 7 bases stayed unmatched. Written as DNA, the CDR3 is TGTGCCAGCTCACCATGGCAGGACAGGGTAACCGGGGAGCTGTTTTTT. It codes for CASSPWQDRVTGELFF.

V is TRBV6-6 and J is TRBJ2-7; 7 nucleotides line up with TRBD2. Germline V gives CDR1 MNHNY, CDR2 SVGAGI (reference sequence). The V segment lost 5 bases and the J segment 0 bases; nucleotides outside the gene matches: 7. The CDR3 extends over 15 amino acids. The CDR3 sequence: CASSAPGLVSYEQYF. CDR3 sequence (DNA): TGTGCCAGCAGTGCACCCGGACTAGTCTCCTACGAGCAGTACTTC.

The chain recombines TRBV19 with TRBJ2-2; tentatively, D is TRBD1 (5 bases). The V gene's germline CDR1 is LNHDA and CDR2 SQIVND (reference sequence). The V and J ends lost 5 bases and 4 bases respectively, with 20 bases between them. This CDR3 contains 17 residues. The CDR3 reads CASSLNQGVLGTGELFF. In nucleotides, the CDR3 is TGTGCCAGTAGTCTTAATCAGGGTGTATTAGGCACCGGGGAGCTGTTTTTT.

This chain joins TRBV2 and TRBJ1-6; TRBD1 aligns across 9 bases. From germline, CDR1 is SNHLY and CDR2 FYNNEI. V was clipped by 6 bases and J by 10 bases; unmatched bases: 7. The CDR3 is made up of 14 amino acids. The DNA of the CDR3 is TGTGCCAGCAGGGGACAGGGAAGAGGATCACCCCTCCACTTT. It encodes CASRGQGRGSPLHF.

The CDR3 nucleotides read TGTGCCAGCACCCGCCAGGGGAGGAATGAGCAGTTCTTC. The encoded protein is CASTRQGRNEQFF. The chain is built from TRBV6-5 and TRBJ2-1; D is perhaps TRBD1 or TRBD2 (6 bases each). There are 13 residues in the CDR3. Trimming removed 7 bases from V and 7 bases from J, with 14 bases in between. CDR1 and CDR2 from the germline V gene are MNHEY and SVGAGI.

The rearrangement joins TRBV12-5 to TRBJ2-1; TRBD2 agrees at 11 bases. Trimming cost V 1 base and J 5 bases; bases outside gene matches: 7. The germline gives CDR1 LGHNT, CDR2 FRNRAP. The CDR3 covers 17 residues. CDR3 in amino acids: CASGLGRTSGSDNEQFF. In nucleotides, the CDR3 is TGTGCTAGTGGTTTGGGAAGAACTAGCGGGAGCGACAATGAGCAGTTCTTC.

The V gene is TRBV27, the J gene TRBJ2-3, with 8 bases fitting TRBD2. CDR3 length: 16 amino acids. J gave up 2 bases and V 5 bases, and 9 bases lay outside the gene matches. Germline values: CDR1 MNHEY, CDR2 SMNVEV (reference sequence). DNA of the CDR3: TGTGCCAGCAGTCCCATCGGGAGGGGTAACACAGATACGCAGTATTTT. Translation gives CASSPIGRGNTDTQYF.

The genes are TRBV28 and TRBJ2-5; D is unclear. This CDR3 is 11 amino acids long. Trimming took off 6 bases at V and 7 bases at J, with 9 bases between the two ends. CDR1 is MDHEN and CDR2 is SYDVKM in the germline V gene. The CDR3 here is CASRLRGTQYF. DNA for the CDR3: TGTGCCAGCAGACTCCGAGGGACCCAGTACTTC.

The rearrangement joins TRBV27 to TRBJ2-1; TRBD2 matches at 8 bases. Germline CDR1 reads MNHEY; CDR2 reads SMNVEV (reference sequence). After removal of 4 bases from V and 4 bases from J, the junction contained 3 bases not matched to a gene. This CDR3 is 14 amino acids long. The CDR3 coding sequence is TGTGCCAGCAGTTCTAGCGGGCCATACAATGAGCAGTTCTTC. It specifies CASSSSGPYNEQFF.

Remarks on this clone: One end of the junction varies from germline; a read error may be responsible. The rearrangement uses TRBV2 and TRBJ2-2; 10 positions match TRBD2. Germline CDR1 reads SNHLY; CDR2 reads FYNNEI. The CDR3 runs to 17 residues. The CDR3 sequence is CASSVWSGRANTGELFF. DNA of the CDR3: TGTGCCAGCAGTGTGTGGAGCGGGAGGGCGAATACCGGGGAGCTGTTTTTT.

This chain links TRBV4-1 with TRBJ1-2; TRBD1 might be the D (6 bases). The CDR3 runs to 18 residues. Germline V gene data show CDR1 as MGHRA and CDR2 as YSYEKL. Trimming stripped 2 bases from V and 0 bases from J, with 19 bases between. CDR3 DNA sequence: TGCGCCAGCAGCCAACCGATAAGGGGGAGTACAGCTAACTATGGCTACACCTTC. Translating gives CASSQPIRGSTANYGYTF.

This chain connects TRBV10-3 to TRBJ2-3; the D is unclear. Germline V gives CDR1 ENHRY, CDR2 SYGVKD. V gave up 2 bases and J gave up 4 bases, with 7 bases separating them. CDR3 length: 13 residues. DNA for the CDR3: TGTGCCATCAGTGAGAATTCGGCAGATACGCAGTATTTT. Amino acid sequence: CAISENSADTQYF.